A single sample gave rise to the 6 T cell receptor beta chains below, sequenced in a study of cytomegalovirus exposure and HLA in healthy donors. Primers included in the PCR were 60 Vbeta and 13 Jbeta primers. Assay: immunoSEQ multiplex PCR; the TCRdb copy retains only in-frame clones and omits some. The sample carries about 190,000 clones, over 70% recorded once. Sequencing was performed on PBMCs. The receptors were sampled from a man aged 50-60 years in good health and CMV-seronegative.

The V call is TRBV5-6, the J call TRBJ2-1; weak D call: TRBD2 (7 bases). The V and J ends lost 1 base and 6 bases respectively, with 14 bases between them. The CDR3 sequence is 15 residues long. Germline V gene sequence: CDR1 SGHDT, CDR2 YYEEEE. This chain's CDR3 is CASSLWGGLGNEQFF. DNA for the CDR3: TGTGCCAGCAGCTTGTGGGGGGGCTTAGGCAATGAGCAGTTCTTC.

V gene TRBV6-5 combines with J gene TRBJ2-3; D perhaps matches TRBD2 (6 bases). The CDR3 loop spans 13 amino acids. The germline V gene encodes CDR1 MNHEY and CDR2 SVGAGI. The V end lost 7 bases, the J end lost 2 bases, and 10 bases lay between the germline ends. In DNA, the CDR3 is TGTGCCAGCACCCGGGGGTACACAGATACGCAGTATTTT. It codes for CASTRGYTDTQYF.

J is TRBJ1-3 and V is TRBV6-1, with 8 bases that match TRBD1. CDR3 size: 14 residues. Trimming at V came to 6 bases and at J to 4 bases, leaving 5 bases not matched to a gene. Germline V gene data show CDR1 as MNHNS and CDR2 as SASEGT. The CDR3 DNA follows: TGTGCCAGCAGACTGGGACAGGCCGGAAACACCATATATTTT. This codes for CASRLGQAGNTIYF.

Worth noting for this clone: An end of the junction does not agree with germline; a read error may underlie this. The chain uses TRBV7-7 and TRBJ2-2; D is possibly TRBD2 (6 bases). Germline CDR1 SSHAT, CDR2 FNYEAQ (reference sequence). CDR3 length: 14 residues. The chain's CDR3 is CASSRAGGAGELFF. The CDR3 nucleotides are TGTGCTAGCAGCCGAGCCGGAGGGGCCGGGGAGCTGTTTTTT.

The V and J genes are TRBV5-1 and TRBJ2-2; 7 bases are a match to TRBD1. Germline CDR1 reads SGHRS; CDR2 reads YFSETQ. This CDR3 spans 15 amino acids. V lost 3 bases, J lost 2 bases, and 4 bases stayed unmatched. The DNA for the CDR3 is TGCGCCAGCAGCTCTAGGACAGGAAACACCGGGGAGCTGTTTTTT. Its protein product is CASSSRTGNTGELFF.

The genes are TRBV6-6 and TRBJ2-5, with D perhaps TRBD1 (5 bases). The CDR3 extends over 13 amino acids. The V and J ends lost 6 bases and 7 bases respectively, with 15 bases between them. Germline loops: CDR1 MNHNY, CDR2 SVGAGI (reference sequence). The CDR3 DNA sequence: TGTGCCAGCAGCCTCGACAGCTTCGGGACCCAGTACTTC. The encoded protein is CASSLDSFGTQYF.